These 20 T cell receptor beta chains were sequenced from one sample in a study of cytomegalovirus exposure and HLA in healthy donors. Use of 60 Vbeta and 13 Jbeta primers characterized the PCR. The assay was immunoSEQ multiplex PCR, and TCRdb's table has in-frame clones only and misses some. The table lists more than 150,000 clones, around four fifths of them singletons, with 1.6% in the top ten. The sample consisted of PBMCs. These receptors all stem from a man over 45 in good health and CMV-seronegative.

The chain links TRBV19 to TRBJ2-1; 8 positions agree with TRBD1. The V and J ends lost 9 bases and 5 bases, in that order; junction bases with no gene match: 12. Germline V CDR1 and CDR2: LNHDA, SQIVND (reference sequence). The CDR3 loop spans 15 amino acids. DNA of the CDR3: TGTGCCAGCCAGAGGTCTCGGACAGGGAACAATGAGCAGTTCTTC. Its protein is CASQRSRTGNNEQFF.

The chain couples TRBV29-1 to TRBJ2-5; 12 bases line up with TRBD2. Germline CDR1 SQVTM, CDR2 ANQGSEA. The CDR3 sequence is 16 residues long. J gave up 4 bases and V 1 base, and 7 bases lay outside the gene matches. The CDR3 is CSVEGTSGDPGETQYF. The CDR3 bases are TGCAGCGTTGAAGGGACTAGCGGGGACCCAGGAGAGACCCAGTACTTC.

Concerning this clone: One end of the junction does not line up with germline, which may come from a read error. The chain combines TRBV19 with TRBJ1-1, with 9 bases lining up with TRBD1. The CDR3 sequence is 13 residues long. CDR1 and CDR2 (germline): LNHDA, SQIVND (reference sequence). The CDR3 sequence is CATHRGRNAEAFF. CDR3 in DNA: TGTGCCACTCACAGGGGGCGGAACGCTGAAGCTTTCTTT.

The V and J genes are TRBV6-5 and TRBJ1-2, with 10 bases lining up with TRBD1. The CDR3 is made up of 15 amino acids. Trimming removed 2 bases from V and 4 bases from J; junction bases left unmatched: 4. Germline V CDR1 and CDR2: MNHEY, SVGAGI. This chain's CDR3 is CASSYPGTGAYGYTF. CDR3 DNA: TGTGCCAGCAGTTACCCAGGGACAGGGGCCTATGGCTACACCTTC.

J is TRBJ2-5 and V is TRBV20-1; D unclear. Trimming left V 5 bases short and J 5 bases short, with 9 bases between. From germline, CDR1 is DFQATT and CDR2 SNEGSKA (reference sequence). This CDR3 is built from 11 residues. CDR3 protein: CSAPPGETQYF. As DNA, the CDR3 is TGCAGTGCTCCGCCCGGGGAGACCCAGTACTTC.

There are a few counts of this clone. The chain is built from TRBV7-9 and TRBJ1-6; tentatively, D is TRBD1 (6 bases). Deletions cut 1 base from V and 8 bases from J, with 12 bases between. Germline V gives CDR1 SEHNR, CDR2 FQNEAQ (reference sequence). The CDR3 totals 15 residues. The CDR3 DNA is TGTGCCAGCAGCTTAGGGACAGTGGAGGATTCACCCCTCCACTTT. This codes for CASSLGTVEDSPLHF. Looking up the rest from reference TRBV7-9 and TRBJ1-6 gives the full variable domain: DTGVSQNPRHKITKRGQNVTFRCDPISEHNRLYWYRQTLGQGPEFLTYFQNEAQLEKSRLLSDRFSAERPKGSFSTLEIQRTEQGDSAMYLCASSLGTVEDSPLHFGNGTRLTVT.

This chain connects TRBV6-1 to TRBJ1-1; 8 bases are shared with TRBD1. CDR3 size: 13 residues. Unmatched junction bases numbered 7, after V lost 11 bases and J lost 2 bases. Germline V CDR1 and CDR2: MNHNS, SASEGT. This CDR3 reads CAGQGTGNTEAFF. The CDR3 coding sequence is TGTGCCGGGCAGGGGACAGGAAACACTGAAGCTTTCTTT.

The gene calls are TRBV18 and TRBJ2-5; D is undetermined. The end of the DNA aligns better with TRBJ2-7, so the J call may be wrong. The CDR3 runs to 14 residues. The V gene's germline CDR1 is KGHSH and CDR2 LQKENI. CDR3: CASSPRTDDYEQYF. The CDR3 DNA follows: TGTGCCAGCTCACCCCGGACCGATGACTACGAGCAGTACTTC.

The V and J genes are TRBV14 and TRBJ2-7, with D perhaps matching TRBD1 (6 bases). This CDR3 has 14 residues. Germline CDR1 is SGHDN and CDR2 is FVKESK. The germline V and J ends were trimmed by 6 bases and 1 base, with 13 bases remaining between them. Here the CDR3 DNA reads TGTGCCAGCAGTTATCGGACAGCTTCCTACGAGCAGTACTTC. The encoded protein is CASSYRTASYEQYF.

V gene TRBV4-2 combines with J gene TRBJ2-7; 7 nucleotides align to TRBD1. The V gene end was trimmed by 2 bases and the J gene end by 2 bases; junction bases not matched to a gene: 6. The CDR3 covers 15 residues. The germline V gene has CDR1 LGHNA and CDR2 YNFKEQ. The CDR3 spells CASSQSGQQTYEQYF. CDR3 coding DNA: TGTGCCAGCAGCCAATCGGGACAGCAGACCTACGAGCAGTACTTC.

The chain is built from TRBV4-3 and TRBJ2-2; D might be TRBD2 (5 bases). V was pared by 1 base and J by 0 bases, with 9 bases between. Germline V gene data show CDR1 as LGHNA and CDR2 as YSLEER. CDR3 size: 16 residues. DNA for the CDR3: TGCGCCAGCAGCCAAGGGAGGTTCTCGAACACCGGGGAGCTGTTTTTT. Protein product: CASSQGRFSNTGELFF.

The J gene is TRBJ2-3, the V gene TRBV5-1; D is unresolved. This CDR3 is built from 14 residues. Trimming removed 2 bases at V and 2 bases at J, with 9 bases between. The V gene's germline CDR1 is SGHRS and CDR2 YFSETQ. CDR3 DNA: TGCGCCAGCAGCTTAGAACAGCCCACAGATACGCAGTATTTT. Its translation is CASSLEQPTDTQYF.

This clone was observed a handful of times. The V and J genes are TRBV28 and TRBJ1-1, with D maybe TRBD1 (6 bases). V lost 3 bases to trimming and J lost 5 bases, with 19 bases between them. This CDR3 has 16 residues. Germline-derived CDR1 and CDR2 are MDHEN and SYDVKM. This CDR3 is CASSFSRAPRGTEAFF. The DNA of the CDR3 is TGTGCCAGCAGTTTCAGCAGGGCCCCGAGGGGGACTGAAGCTTTCTTT.

The CDR3 here is CASSPRQGVFYGYTF. The CDR3 DNA reads TGTGCCAGCAGTCCCCGACAGGGAGTCTTCTATGGCTACACCTTC. The chain is built from TRBV28 and TRBJ1-2; 7 nucleotides match TRBD1. The CDR3 loop spans 15 amino acids. Germline values: CDR1 MDHEN, CDR2 SYDVKM. The J segment lost 4 bases and the V segment lost 5 bases, leaving 10 bases of the junction unmatched.

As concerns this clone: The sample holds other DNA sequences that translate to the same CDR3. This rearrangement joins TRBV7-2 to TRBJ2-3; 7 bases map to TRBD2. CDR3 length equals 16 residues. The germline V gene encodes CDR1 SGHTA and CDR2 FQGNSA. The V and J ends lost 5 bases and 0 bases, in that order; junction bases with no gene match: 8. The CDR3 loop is CASSRPSGTSTDTQYF. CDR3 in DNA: TGTGCCAGCAGCCGACCGAGCGGGACTAGCACAGATACGCAGTATTTT.

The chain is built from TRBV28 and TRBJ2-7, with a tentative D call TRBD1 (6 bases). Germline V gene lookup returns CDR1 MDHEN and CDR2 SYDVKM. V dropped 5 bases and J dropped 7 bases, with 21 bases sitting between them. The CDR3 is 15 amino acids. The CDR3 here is CASSAMTGRLNEQYF. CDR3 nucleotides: TGTGCCAGCAGTGCAATGACAGGCCGCCTTAATGAGCAGTACTTC.

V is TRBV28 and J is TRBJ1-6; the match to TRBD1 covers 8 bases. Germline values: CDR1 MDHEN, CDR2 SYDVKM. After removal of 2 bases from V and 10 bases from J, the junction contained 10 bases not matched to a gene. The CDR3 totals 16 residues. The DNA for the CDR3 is TGTGCCAGCAGTTTACTGACAGGGGCTAACAACTCACCCCTCCACTTT. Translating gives CASSLLTGANNSPLHF. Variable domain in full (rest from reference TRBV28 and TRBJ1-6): DVKVTQSSRYLVKRTGEKVFLECVQDMDHENMFWYRQDPGLGLRLIYFSYDVKMKEKGDIPEGYSVSREKKERFSLILESASTNQTSMYLCASSLLTGANNSPLHFGNGTRLTVT.

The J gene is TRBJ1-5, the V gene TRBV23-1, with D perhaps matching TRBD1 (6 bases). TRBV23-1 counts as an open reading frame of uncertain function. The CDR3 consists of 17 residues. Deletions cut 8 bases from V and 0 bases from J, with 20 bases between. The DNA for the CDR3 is TGCGCCAGCCGGCTGACAGGCATCACTTATAGCAATCAGCCCCAGCATTTT. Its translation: CASRLTGITYSNQPQHF.

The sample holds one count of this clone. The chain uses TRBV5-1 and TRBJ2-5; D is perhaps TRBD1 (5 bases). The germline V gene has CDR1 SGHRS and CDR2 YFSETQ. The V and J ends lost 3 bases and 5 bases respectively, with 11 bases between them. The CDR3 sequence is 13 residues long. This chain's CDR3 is CASSSGAGETQYF. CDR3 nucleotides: TGCGCCAGCAGCTCTGGGGCAGGGGAGACCCAGTACTTC.

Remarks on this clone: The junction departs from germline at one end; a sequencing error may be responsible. The CDR3 here is CSSSSSFGELFF. The DNA for the CDR3 is TGTTCCAGCAGCTCCTCCTTCGGGGAGCTGTTTTTT. The genes are TRBV7-9 and TRBJ2-2, with D unresolved. The germline gives CDR1 SEHNR, CDR2 FQNEAQ (reference sequence). The CDR3 is made up of 12 amino acids.